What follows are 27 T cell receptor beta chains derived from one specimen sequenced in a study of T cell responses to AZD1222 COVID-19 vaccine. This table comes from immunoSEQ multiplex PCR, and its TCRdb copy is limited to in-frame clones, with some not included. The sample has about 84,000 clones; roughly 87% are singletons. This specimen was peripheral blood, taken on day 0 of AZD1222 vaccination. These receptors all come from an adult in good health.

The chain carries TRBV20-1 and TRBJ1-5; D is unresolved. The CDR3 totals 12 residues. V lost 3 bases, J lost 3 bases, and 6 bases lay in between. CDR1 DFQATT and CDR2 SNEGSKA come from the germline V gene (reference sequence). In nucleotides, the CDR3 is TGCAGTGCTAGTCGGACCAATCAGCCCCAGCATTTT. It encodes CSASRTNQPQHF.

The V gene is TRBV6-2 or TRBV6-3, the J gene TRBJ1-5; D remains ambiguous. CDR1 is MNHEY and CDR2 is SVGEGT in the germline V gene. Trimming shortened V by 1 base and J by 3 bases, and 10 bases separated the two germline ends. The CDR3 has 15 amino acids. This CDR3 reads CASSYLGSHNQPQHF. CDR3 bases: TGTGCCAGCAGTTACTTAGGTTCCCACAATCAGCCCCAGCATTTT.

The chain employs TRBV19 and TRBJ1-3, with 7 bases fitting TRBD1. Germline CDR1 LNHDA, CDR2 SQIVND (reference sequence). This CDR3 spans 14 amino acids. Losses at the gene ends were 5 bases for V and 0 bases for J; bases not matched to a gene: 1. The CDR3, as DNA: TGTGCCAGTAGTGACAGGGCCTCTGGAAACACCATATATTTT. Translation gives CASSDRASGNTIYF.

CDR3 sequence (DNA): TGTGCCAGTAGAGGGGACAGAGAGATTAATGAAAAACTGTTTTTT. This sequence encodes CASRGDREINEKLFF. The chain uses TRBV19 and TRBJ1-4; 7 bases are a match to TRBD1. The germline gives CDR1 LNHDA, CDR2 SQIVND (reference sequence). The CDR3 consists of 15 residues. The trim removed 6 bases at V and 4 bases at J, leaving 8 bases unmatched.

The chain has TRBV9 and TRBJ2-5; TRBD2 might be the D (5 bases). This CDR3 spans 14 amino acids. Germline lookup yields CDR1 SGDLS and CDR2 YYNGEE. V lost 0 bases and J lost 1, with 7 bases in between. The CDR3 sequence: CASSVGGAQETQYF. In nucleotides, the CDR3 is TGTGCCAGCAGCGTAGGGGGAGCCCAAGAGACCCAGTACTTC.

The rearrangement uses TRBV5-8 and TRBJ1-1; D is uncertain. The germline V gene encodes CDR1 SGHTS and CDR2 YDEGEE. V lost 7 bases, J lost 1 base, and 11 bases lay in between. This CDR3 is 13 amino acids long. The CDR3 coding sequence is TGTGCCAGCCCCGGTTCGTGGAACACTGAAGCTTTCTTT. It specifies CASPGSWNTEAFF.

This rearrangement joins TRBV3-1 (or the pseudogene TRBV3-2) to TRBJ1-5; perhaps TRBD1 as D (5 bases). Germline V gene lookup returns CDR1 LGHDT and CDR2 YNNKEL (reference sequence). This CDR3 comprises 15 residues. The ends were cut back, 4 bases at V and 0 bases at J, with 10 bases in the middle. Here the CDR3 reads CASSRGQDSNQPQHF. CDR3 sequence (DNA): TGTGCCAGCAGCCGAGGACAAGATAGCAATCAGCCCCAGCATTTT.

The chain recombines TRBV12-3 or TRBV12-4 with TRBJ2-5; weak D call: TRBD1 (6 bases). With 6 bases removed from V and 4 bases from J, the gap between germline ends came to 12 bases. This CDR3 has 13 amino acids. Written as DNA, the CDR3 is TGTGCCAGCAGGCCGACAGGAGGAGAGACCCAGTACTTC. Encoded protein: CASRPTGGETQYF.

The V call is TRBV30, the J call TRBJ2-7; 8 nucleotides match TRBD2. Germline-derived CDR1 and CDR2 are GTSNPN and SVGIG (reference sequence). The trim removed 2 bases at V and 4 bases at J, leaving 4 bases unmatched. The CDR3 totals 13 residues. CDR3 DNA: TGTGCCTGGAGTAGCGGGGGTAGGTACGAGCAGTACTTC. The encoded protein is CAWSSGGRYEQYF.

For the CDR3, the DNA is TGTGCCTGGACGAGGGGAACCCAAAGCTGGGAGCTGTTTTTT. Its translation: CAWTRGTQSWELFF. This chain connects TRBV30 to TRBJ2-2; D tentatively fits TRBD1 or TRBD2 (5 bases each). There are 14 residues in the CDR3. CDR1 GTSNPN and CDR2 SVGIG come from the germline V gene (reference sequence). Trimming took 4 bases from V and 9 from J, leaving 18 bases between them. The complete variable domain, with remaining parts taken from reference TRBV30 and TRBJ2-2, reads SQTIHQWPATLVQPVGSPLSLECTVEGTSNPNLYWYRQAAGRGLQLLFYSVGIGQISSEVPQNLSASRPQDRQFILSSKKLLLSDSGFYLCAWTRGTQSWELFFGEGSRLTVL.

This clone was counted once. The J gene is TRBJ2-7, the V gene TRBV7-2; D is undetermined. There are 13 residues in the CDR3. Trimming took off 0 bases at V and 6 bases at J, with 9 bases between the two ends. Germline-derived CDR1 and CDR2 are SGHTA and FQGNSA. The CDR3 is CASSLAREAEQYF. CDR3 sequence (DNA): TGTGCCAGCAGCTTAGCGAGAGAGGCCGAGCAGTACTTC.

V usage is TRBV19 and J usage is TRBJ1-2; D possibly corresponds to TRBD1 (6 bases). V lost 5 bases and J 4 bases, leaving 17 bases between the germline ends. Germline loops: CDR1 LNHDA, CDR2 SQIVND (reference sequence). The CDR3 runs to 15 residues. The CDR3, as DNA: TGTGCCAGTAGTGTCCCCAGGGGTACCGGCTATGGCTACACCTTC. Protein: CASSVPRGTGYGYTF.

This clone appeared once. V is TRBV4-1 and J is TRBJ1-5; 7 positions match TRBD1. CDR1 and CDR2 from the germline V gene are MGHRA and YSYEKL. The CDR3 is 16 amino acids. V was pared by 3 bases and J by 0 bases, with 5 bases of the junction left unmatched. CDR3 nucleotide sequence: TGCGCCAGCAGCCATGCACAGGGGAATAGCAATCAGCCCCAGCATTTT. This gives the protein CASSHAQGNSNQPQHF.

The CDR3 sequence: CASSRGDDSYNEQFF. Written as DNA, the CDR3 is TGTGCCAGTAGTCGTGGCGACGACTCCTACAATGAGCAGTTCTTC. The chain couples TRBV19 to TRBJ2-1, with D uncertain. The CDR3 length is 15 residues. Germline V gene lookup returns CDR1 LNHDA and CDR2 SQIVND (reference sequence). Trimming stripped 5 bases from V and 0 bases from J, with 11 bases between.

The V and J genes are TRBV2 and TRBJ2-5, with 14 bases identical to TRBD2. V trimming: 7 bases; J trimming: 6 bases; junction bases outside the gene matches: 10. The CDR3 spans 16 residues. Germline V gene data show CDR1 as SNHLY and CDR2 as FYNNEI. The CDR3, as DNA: TGTGCCAGCACCCGAAAGGGACTAGCGGGAGAACAGACCCAGTACTTC. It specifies CASTRKGLAGEQTQYF.

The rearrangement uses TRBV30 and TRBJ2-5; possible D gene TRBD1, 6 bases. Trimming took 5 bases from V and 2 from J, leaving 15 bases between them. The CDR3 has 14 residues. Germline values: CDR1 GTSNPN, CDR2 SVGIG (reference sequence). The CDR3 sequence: CAWYRTGHQETQYF. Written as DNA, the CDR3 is TGTGCCTGGTACCGAACGGGACATCAAGAGACCCAGTACTTC. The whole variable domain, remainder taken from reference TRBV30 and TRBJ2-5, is SQTIHQWPATLVQPVGSPLSLECTVEGTSNPNLYWYRQAAGRGLQLLFYSVGIGQISSEVPQNLSASRPQDRQFILSSKKLLLSDSGFYLCAWYRTGHQETQYFGPGTRLLVL.

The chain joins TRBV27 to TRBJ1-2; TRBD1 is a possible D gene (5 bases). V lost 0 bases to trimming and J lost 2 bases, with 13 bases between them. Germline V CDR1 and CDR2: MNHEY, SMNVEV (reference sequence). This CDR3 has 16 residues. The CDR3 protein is CASSLSGVGSNYGYTF. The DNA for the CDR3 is TGTGCCAGCAGTTTATCGGGGGTTGGGAGCAACTATGGCTACACCTTC.

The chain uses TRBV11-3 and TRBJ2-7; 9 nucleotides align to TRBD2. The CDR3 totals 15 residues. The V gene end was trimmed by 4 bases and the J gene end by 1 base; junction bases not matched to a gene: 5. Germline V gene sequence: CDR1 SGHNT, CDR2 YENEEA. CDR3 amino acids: CASSSAGGGSYEQYF. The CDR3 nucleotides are TGTGCCAGCAGCTCCGCGGGAGGGGGATCCTACGAGCAGTACTTC.

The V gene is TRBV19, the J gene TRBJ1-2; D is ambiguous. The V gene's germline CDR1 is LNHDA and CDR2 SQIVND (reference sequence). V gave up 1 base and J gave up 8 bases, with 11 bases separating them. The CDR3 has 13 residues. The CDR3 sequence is CASSIAYGAGYTF. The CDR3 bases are TGTGCCAGTAGTATAGCTTACGGCGCGGGCTACACCTTC.

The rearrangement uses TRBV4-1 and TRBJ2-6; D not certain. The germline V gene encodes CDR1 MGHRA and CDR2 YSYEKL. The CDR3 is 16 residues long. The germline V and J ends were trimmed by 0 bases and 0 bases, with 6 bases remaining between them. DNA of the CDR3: TGCGCCAGCAGCCAAGAAGGTAGCTCTGGGGCCAACGTCCTGACTTTC. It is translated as CASSQEGSSGANVLTF.

As DNA, the CDR3 is TGTGCCAGCAGCTTAGAGGGACAGGGGAAAGATACGCAGTATTTT. Translation gives CASSLEGQGKDTQYF. The chain combines TRBV7-2 with TRBJ2-3; 10 nucleotides match TRBD1. Germline CDR1 SGHTA, CDR2 FQGNSA. The length of the CDR3 is 15 residues. V was pared by 1 base and J by 5 bases, with 3 bases of the junction left unmatched.

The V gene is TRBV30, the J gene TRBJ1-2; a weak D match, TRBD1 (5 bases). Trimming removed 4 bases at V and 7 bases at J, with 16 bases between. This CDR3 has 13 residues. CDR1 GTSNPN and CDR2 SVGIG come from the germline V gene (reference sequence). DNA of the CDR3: TGTGCCTGGACCCGGGACCTCGGCGGTGGCTACACCTTC. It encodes CAWTRDLGGGYTF. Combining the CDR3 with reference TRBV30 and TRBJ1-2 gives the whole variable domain SQTIHQWPATLVQPVGSPLSLECTVEGTSNPNLYWYRQAAGRGLQLLFYSVGIGQISSEVPQNLSASRPQDRQFILSSKKLLLSDSGFYLCAWTRDLGGGYTFGSGTRLTVV.

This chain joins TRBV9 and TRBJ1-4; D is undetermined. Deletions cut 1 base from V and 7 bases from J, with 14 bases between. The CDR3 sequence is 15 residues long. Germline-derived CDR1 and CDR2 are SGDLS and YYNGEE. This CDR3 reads CASSVTPRGGEKLFF. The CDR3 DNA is TGTGCCAGCAGCGTAACTCCCCGGGGTGGTGAAAAACTGTTTTTT.

Written as DNA, the CDR3 is TGTGCCAGTAGTATACGACCGCCGAACACTGAAGCTTTCTTT. This encodes CASSIRPPNTEAFF. This chain links TRBV19 with TRBJ1-1; D unresolved. V was pared by 2 bases and J by 1 base, with 8 bases between. Germline-derived CDR1 and CDR2 are LNHDA and SQIVND (reference sequence). The CDR3 covers 14 residues.

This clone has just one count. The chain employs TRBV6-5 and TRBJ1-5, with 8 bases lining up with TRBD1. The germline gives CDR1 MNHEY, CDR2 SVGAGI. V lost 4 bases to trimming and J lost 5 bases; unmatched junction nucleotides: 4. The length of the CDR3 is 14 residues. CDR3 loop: CASSLTGDDQPQHF. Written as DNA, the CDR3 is TGTGCCAGCAGTTTGACAGGGGACGATCAGCCCCAGCATTTT.

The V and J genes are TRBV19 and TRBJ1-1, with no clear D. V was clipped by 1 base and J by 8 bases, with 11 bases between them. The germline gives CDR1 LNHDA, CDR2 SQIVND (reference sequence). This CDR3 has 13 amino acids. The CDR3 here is CASSIVFSGEAFF. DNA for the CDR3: TGTGCCAGTAGTATAGTGTTCTCTGGGGAAGCTTTCTTT. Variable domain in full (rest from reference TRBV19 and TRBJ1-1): DGGITQSPKYLFRKEGQNVTLSCEQNLNHDAMYWYRQDPGQGLRLIYYSQIVNDFQKGDIAEGYSVSREKKESFPLTVTSAQKNPTAFYLCASSIVFSGEAFFGQGTRLTVV.

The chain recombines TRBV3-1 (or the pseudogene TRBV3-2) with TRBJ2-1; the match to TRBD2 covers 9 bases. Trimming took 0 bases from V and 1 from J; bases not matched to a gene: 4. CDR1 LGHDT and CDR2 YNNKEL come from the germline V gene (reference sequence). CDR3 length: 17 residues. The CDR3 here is CASSQDAGLASYNEQFF. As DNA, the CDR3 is TGTGCCAGCAGCCAAGATGCAGGACTAGCGTCCTACAATGAGCAGTTCTTC.